The T cell receptor beta chain described here comes from a study of blood T cells in healthy people across ages. Study-wide findings and caveats: Diversity estimated from one million T cells was considered an underestimate.

This clonotype was recorded a few times. Antigen: not known. It was with a sample-barcoded 5' primer and a J-beta primer mix that a second PCR of roughly 7 to 12 cycles was run. One entry per CDR3 protein results from TCRdb running MiXCR on the 5' RACE reads. The sample consists of fewer than 1.5 million distinct CDR3 sequences, about 40% of them appearing once. The TCR sequence derives from a woman between 18 and 29 years old in good health. Sequenced: blood.

Here the CDR3 DNA reads TGTGCCAGCACCCCGAGGGGGAACAATGAGCAGTTCTTC. Protein product: CASTPRGNNEQFF. The genes are TRBV27 and TRBJ2-1; D might be TRBD1 (6 bases). Between the trimmed V and J ends, which lost 7 bases and 5 bases, there was a span of 12 bases. The CDR3 is 13 residues long. Per the germline V gene, CDR1 is MNHEY and CDR2 is SMNVEV (reference sequence).